These T cell receptor beta chains were read from a single sample in a study of shared T cell receptors in the human thymus. Data came from immunoSEQ multiplex PCR; TCRdb stores just in-frame clones and leaves some out. The sample consists of around 65,000 clones, about 95% of them appearing once. Specimen: thymocytes. The receptors shown here come from a human donor. The CDR3 runs from the conserved cysteine through the conserved F or W. The order of the fields is clone size, CDR3 length, J gene, D gene, V gene, CDR3 DNA, CDR3 protein. D genes are given only for firm matches. Not all rows give a size; the values are once, few, many and, for expanded clones, a class.

abundance: -; len: 20; j_gene: TRBJ2-5; d_gene: TRBD2; v_gene: TRBV4-3; CDR3nt: TGCGCCAGCAGCCAAGATCGAACCTCTTTAGCGGGGGGGACGTCGGAGACCCAGTACTTC; CDR3aa: CASSQDRTSLAGGTSETQYF
abundance: -; len: 14; j_gene: TRBJ2-7; d_gene: -; v_gene: TRBV11-2; CDR3nt: TGTGCCAGCAGCTCCAAGGGGACCCACTACGAGCAGTACTTC; CDR3aa: CASSSKGTHYEQYF
abundance: -; len: 14; j_gene: TRBJ2-7; d_gene: TRBD2; v_gene: TRBV18; CDR3nt: TGTGCCAGCTCGCAGCGGGGGGCCTCCTACGAGCAGTACTTC; CDR3aa: CASSQRGASYEQYF
abundance: -; len: 16; j_gene: TRBJ1-5; d_gene: -; v_gene: TRBV5-6; CDR3nt: TGTGCCAGCAGCTTCACGGGGCCCGATCGCAATCAGCCCCAGCATTTT; CDR3aa: CASSFTGPDRNQPQHF
abundance: -; len: 14; j_gene: TRBJ1-4; d_gene: TRBD1; v_gene: TRBV19; CDR3nt: TGTGCCAGTAGTGTCAACAGGGGATCCGAAAAACTGTTTTTT; CDR3aa: CASSVNRGSEKLFF
abundance: once; len: 19; j_gene: TRBJ1-5; d_gene: -; v_gene: TRBV19; CDR3nt: TGTGCCAGTAGTATAGTTTCGGTGCGACAGTTAGAAAGCAATCAGCCCCAGCATTTT; CDR3aa: CASSIVSVRQLESNQPQHF
abundance: -; len: 14; j_gene: TRBJ2-7; d_gene: -; v_gene: TRBV6-6; CDR3nt: TGTGCCAGCAGTAGCCGGGACAAGCCCTACGAGCAGTACTTC; CDR3aa: CASSSRDKPYEQYF
abundance: -; len: 19; j_gene: TRBJ2-6; d_gene: -; v_gene: TRBV11-2; CDR3nt: TGTGCCAGCAGCTTAGATCCGGAACGGGGGGCGAGTGGGGCCAACGTCCTGACTTTC; CDR3aa: CASSLDPERGASGANVLTF
abundance: -; len: 15; j_gene: TRBJ1-2; d_gene: -; v_gene: TRBV6-4; CDR3nt: TGTGCCAGCAGTGAAAACGTTGGCGGGGCTGATGGCTACACCTTC; CDR3aa: CASSENVGGADGYTF
abundance: once; len: 13; j_gene: TRBJ2-1; d_gene: -; v_gene: TRBV7-3; CDR3nt: TGTGCCAGCAGCTTAGGGTCAGACAATGAGCAGTTCTTC; CDR3aa: CASSLGSDNEQFF
abundance: -; len: 16; j_gene: TRBJ2-1; d_gene: TRBD2; v_gene: TRBV6-4; CDR3nt: TGTGCCAGCAAAAAATACGGGACTAGCGGGGAGGGTGAGCAGTTCTTC; CDR3aa: CASKKYGTSGEGEQFF
abundance: once; len: 11; j_gene: TRBJ2-1; d_gene: -; v_gene: TRBV28; CDR3nt: TGTGCCAGCAGTCAGAGAAATGAGCAGTTCTTC; CDR3aa: CASSQRNEQFF
abundance: -; len: 16; j_gene: TRBJ1-2; d_gene: TRBD1; v_gene: TRBV27; CDR3nt: TGTGCCAGCAGTCCCCATAGGCAGGGGGCCTTCTATGGCTACACCTTC; CDR3aa: CASSPHRQGAFYGYTF
abundance: -; len: 17; j_gene: TRBJ1-1; d_gene: -; v_gene: TRBV28; CDR3nt: TGTGCCAGCAGTTTTGAAATTGTAACAGAATCGGGGACTGAAGCTTTCTTT; CDR3aa: CASSFEIVTESGTEAFF
abundance: -; len: 16; j_gene: TRBJ2-5; d_gene: TRBD2; v_gene: TRBV4-2; CDR3nt: TGTGCCAGCAGCCAAGAATCGGGGAGGGCCGCGAAAGAGCAGTACTTC; CDR3aa: CASSQESGRAAKEQYF
abundance: -; len: 14; j_gene: TRBJ2-3; d_gene: -; v_gene: TRBV7-9; CDR3nt: TGTGCCAGCAGCCTAATAGAGGGCCCAGATACGCAGTATTTT; CDR3aa: CASSLIEGPDTQYF
abundance: once; len: 16; j_gene: TRBJ1-1; d_gene: -; v_gene: TRBV21-1; CDR3nt: TGTGCCAGCAGCAAAGCGCTTTCGGGACGGGGTGGAGAAGCTTTCTTT; CDR3aa: CASSKALSGRGGEAFF
abundance: -; len: 13; j_gene: TRBJ2-5; d_gene: -; v_gene: TRBV14; CDR3nt: TGTGCCAGCAGCCAATCGCAGGGGGAGACCCAGTACTTC; CDR3aa: CASSQSQGETQYF
abundance: -; len: 13; j_gene: TRBJ1-1; d_gene: -; v_gene: TRBV7-3; CDR3nt: TGTGCCAGCAGCCCGACAGTAGACACTGAAGCTTTCTTT; CDR3aa: CASSPTVDTEAFF
abundance: -; len: 17; j_gene: TRBJ1-2; d_gene: TRBD1; v_gene: TRBV15; CDR3nt: TGTGCCACCAGCAGAGATCCGACGACAGGGGGTTTCTATGGCTACACCTTC; CDR3aa: CATSRDPTTGGFYGYTF
abundance: once; len: 15; j_gene: TRBJ2-7; d_gene: -; v_gene: TRBV5-4; CDR3nt: TGTGCCAGCAGCTCAGAATCGGGAACCCCCTACGAGCAGTACTTC; CDR3aa: CASSSESGTPYEQYF
abundance: once; len: 18; j_gene: TRBJ1-2; d_gene: -; v_gene: TRBV7-3; CDR3nt: TGTGCCAGCAGCCTTACCGCCCAAGCCTTGGAGGTTAACTATGGCTACACCTTC; CDR3aa: CASSLTAQALEVNYGYTF
abundance: -; len: 14; j_gene: TRBJ2-3; d_gene: -; v_gene: TRBV9; CDR3nt: TGTGCCAGCAGCGACAGTTCTTGGGGGTATACGCAGTATTTT; CDR3aa: CASSDSSWGYTQYF
abundance: -; len: 13; j_gene: TRBJ2-7; d_gene: -; v_gene: TRBV19; CDR3nt: TGTGCCAGTAGTATAAGATGGGGCCACGAGCAGTACTTC; CDR3aa: CASSIRWGHEQYF
abundance: -; len: 14; j_gene: TRBJ1-6; d_gene: -; v_gene: TRBV7-6; CDR3nt: TGTGCCAGCAGCTCCGGGACACCGAATTCACCCCTCCACTTT; CDR3aa: CASSSGTPNSPLHF
abundance: -; len: 18; j_gene: TRBJ1-1; d_gene: TRBD1; v_gene: TRBV30; CDR3nt: TGTGCCTGGAGTCCAACAAGGGACAGGGAATGGATGAACACTGAAGCTTTCTTT; CDR3aa: CAWSPTRDREWMNTEAFF
abundance: once; len: 13; j_gene: TRBJ2-7; d_gene: -; v_gene: TRBV21-1; CDR3nt: TGTGCCAGGGCGGCCGGAAGCTCCTACGAGCAGTACTTC; CDR3aa: CARAAGSSYEQYF
abundance: -; len: 13; j_gene: TRBJ2-4; d_gene: -; v_gene: TRBV6-5; CDR3nt: TGTGCCAGCAGTTACTCGCCAGGCAAATTTCAGTACTTC; CDR3aa: CASSYSPGKFQYF
abundance: -; len: 14; j_gene: TRBJ1-2; d_gene: TRBD1; v_gene: TRBV13; CDR3nt: TGTGCCAGCAGCAGAGGACAGGGGCTTTATGGCTACACCTTC; CDR3aa: CASSRGQGLYGYTF
abundance: -; len: 14; j_gene: TRBJ2-2; d_gene: -; v_gene: TRBV29-1; CDR3nt: TGCAGCGTCTCCGGCACCCCTAACACCGGGGAGCTGTTTTTT; CDR3aa: CSVSGTPNTGELFF
abundance: -; len: 14; j_gene: TRBJ1-2; d_gene: -; v_gene: TRBV18; CDR3nt: TGTGCCAGCTCACCAATGACCTCTCCCTATGGCTACACCTTC; CDR3aa: CASSPMTSPYGYTF